This TCR beta chain was recorded in a study of read filtering for tumor transcriptome and immune sequencing (dated by TCRdb to 2018 to 2021). Broadly, across the study: The cohort had under 20 male and approximately 15 female patients with a mean age of roughly 66 years, ranging from about 45 to 90. By revised international staging, about 8 patients were R-ISS I, some 17 were R-ISS II and more than five were R-ISS III. After DNase treatment, whole-transcriptome libraries were prepared using the TruSeq RNA Access Library Prep Kit. TCR-region mapped reads per sample ranged from about 3.5 to 10.27 million with IR-seq versus only about 75 to 1,400 with RNA-seq. TCR repertoires obtained by targeted immune repertoire sequencing and by bulk whole-transcriptome sequencing performed on the same bone marrow samples were compared. As a main aim, a read-filtering strategy for immune repertoire data was addressed, with the specific question being whether clonotypes supported by a single read should be removed. General findings and caveats noted by the study authors: The sorted CD138-negative fraction was not purified T cells but a mixed bone marrow immune population. When single-read clonotypes were removed, the proportions of shared clonotypes in IR-seq and RNA-seq correlated more strongly. Compared with RNA-seq, IR-seq captured clonotypes at much greater depth and more reliably, and a smaller IR-seq throughput was enough to identify most of the shared clonotypes. Single-read clonotypes made up 80% to 85% of clonotypes but only about 4% of total reads in IR-seq, compared with about 77% of clonotypes and 44.6% of reads in RNA-seq.

Every patient had bone marrow sampled at the time of active disease. Bone marrow mononuclear cells were isolated by Ficoll-Hypaque density gradient centrifugation. CD138-negative cells were obtained by negative selection after labeling with CD138 magnetic microbeads on a MACS separator, removing myeloma plasma cells. The purity of the isolated cells was checked by flow cytometry with CD138 antibodies on an Attune NxT. TRIzol reagent was used to extract total RNA, which was then quantified with a NanoDrop spectrophotometer. For each patient, paired RNA-seq and IR-seq were run on the CD138-negative bone marrow sample from that patient. Comments on this clonotype: Which antigen it targets is not known. One base away lies a much larger clone, so this may be a sequencing read error.

From its cysteine to its phenylalanine, the CDR3 spans 14 amino acids. Of all the DNA, just the CDR3 is kept, 42 bases in frame from base 1. The germline V gene provides CDR1 SNHLY and CDR2 FYNNEI. Starting from 350 to 450 ng RNA, TCR libraries were constructed with the Immunoverse kit using molecular barcoded adaptors that cover the alpha/delta and beta/gamma chains. TCR library preparation used the same RNA that was used for transcriptome sequencing. An Illumina HiSeq 4000 with 2 x 150 cycles was used to sequence the TCR libraries. The authors' analysis ran thus. Using MiXCR, which included quality filtering and error correction, TCR reads were aligned to human V, D, J and C references and then assembled into CDR3 clonotypes. Clonotype counts and gene usage diversity were analyzed with the tcR package in R. Raw mapping reads were checked after the RNA-seq reads had been mapped by STAR aligner version 2.5.3a onto the human GRCh37 genome. To test how sequencing depth affected the clonotypes detected, IR-seq fastq files were randomly downsampled with Seqtk 1.3. TCRdb reworked the public reads: Q25 trimming with fastp, MiXCR clone assembly, productive beta chains retained. Identical CDR3 protein sequences are pooled into one entry, listed with their most common genes and DNA. In this record, the V and J calls reflect TCRdb's handling and not the investigators' own analysis. This sample holds tens of thousands of distinct CDR3 sequences; about a fifth were observed only once. More than 12% of the sample rests with the top ten.

The chain joins TRBV2 to TRBJ1-2; TRBD1 agrees with 7 junctional bases. Sample: a population of CD138-negative cells sorted from bone marrow. The cell subset or site label for this specimen denotes: bone marrow mononuclear cells depleted of CD138+ plasma/myeloma cells by negative magnetic selection. This receptor was taken from a donor over 35 with multiple myeloma. Read as DNA, the sequence is TGTGCCACCAGTGAAGACGGGACAGACTATGGCTACACCTTC. This encodes CATSEDGTDYGYTF.